This T cell receptor (beta chain) was retrieved from a study of T cell responses to AZD1222 COVID-19 vaccine. Libraries were prepared by immunoSEQ multiplex PCR; TCRdb keeps only in-frame clonotypes and omits some of them. The top ten hold roughly 3.1% of the sample, which has about 120,000 clones, around 83% seen once. The source of this sequence is an adult who received the AZD1222 COVID-19 vaccine. The sequencing here drew on peripheral blood, taken 28 days after the second AZD1222 dose.

DNA of the CDR3: TGTGCCAGTAGTGCCTACGGGGGGCAGGGCAATCAGCCCCAGCATTTT. As protein: CASSAYGGQGNQPQHF. The chain combines TRBV19 with TRBJ1-5, with D perhaps matching TRBD1 (6 bases). V was trimmed by 5 bases and J by 2 bases, leaving 16 bases between them. This CDR3 is 16 amino acids long. Germline CDR1 LNHDA, CDR2 SQIVND (reference sequence).